This TCR beta chain was observed in a study of technical replicates of blood from a few donors. Sequenced by immunoSEQ multiplex PCR; TCRdb stores in-frame clones only, minus some. The table lists about 59,000 clones, 85% to 95% of them singletons, with roughly 4% in the top ten. This clone showed up just once. Germline assignment: CDR1 SNHLY and CDR2 FYNNEI. V was shortened by 6 bases and J by 5 bases, with 16 bases between the two germline ends. The CDR3 contains 14 residues. The sample was PBMCs. The sequence derives from a human donor in good health. Some clones in this sample may be carry-over from other donors' samples. J is TRBJ2-5 and V is TRBV2, with D possibly TRBD1 on 6 matching bases. The CDR3 region is CASRPEQGKETQYF. CDR3 DNA sequence: TGTGCCAGCAGGCCGGAACAGGGAAAGGAGACCCAGTACTTC.